This section outlines one TCR beta chain sequence together with its context. Its antigen is unidentified. The germline gene is not matched at one end of the junction; a read error may be the cause. The data belong to a study of cytomegalovirus exposure and HLA in healthy donors. The CDR3 is made up of 15 amino acids. CDR1 is MNHEY and CDR2 is SMNVEV in the germline V gene (reference sequence). The donors (healthy individuals) were bone marrow donors. Regarding the study as a whole: Researchers counted some 150 TCR beta chains as cytomegalovirus-associated.

Amplification used 60 Vbeta primers and 13 Jbeta primers. Repertoires were generated with immunoSEQ multiplex PCR, while TCRdb's copy carries only in-frame clones and drops some. The sample consists of 150,000 to 200,000 clones, over 75% of them appearing once. The clonotype originates from a woman aged 45-65 years in good health and CMV-seronegative. This chain connects TRBV27 to TRBJ2-5; 7 bases match TRBD2. Input material: PBMCs. In nucleotides, the CDR3 is TGTGCCGGCAGACCCCTAGCGGTTCACCAAGAGACCCAGTACTTC. This translates into CAGRPLAVHQETQYF.